The 25 T cell receptor beta chains reported below all come from one sample, sequenced in a study of shared clonotypes between healthy human individuals (dated by TCRdb to the early 2020s). Library generation was performed with the immunoSEQ multiplex PCR assay. TCRdb retrieved this table from immuneACCESS and kept in-frame rearrangements only. Not all clones are present; in checked studies, unresolved V genes account for under half, and no reason is known for the remainder. Present in this sample are some 2.4 million clones, approximately 94% of which were seen just once. The ten largest clones capture more than 0.35% of the sample. The source material was naive CD4+ T cells from PBMCs. The meaning of the sample's cell subset or site label: CD45RA+ positively selected. These receptors were taken from a man between 18 and 35 years old in good health. Some clones in this sample may be carry-over from other donors' samples.

The CDR3 loop reads CASSLFGSLYNEQFF. The CDR3 nucleotides read TGTGCCAGCAGCTTATTTGGGAGCTTGTACAATGAGCAGTTCTTC. This chain joins TRBV7-2 and TRBJ2-1; the D gene is possibly TRBD2 (5 bases). V gave up 2 bases and J gave up 4 bases, with 12 bases separating them. This CDR3 spans 15 amino acids. CDR1 is SGHTA and CDR2 is FQGNSA in the germline V gene.

The chain uses TRBV28 and TRBJ1-3; perhaps TRBD1 as D (6 bases). This CDR3 comprises 13 residues. In germline, CDR1 is MDHEN, CDR2 SYDVKM. Trimming removed 2 bases from V and 8 bases from J, with 10 bases in between. The CDR3 sequence is CASSLDRRDTIYF. The CDR3 coding sequence is TGTGCCAGCAGTTTAGACAGGAGGGACACCATATATTTT.

Comments on this clone: Different DNA sequences within this sample yield the same CDR3. The V and J genes are TRBV5-1 and TRBJ1-1; D remains ambiguous. V gave up 0 bases and J gave up 0 bases, with 9 bases separating them. This CDR3 comprises 15 residues. Germline assignment: CDR1 SGHRS and CDR2 YFSETQ. CDR3 bases: TGCGCCAGCAGCTTGGTTGGAGGGTTGAACACTGAAGCTTTCTTT. Protein product: CASSLVGGLNTEAFF.

The chain combines TRBV2 with TRBJ2-3; TRBD2 aligns across 8 bases. The CDR3 totals 15 residues. Germline assignment: CDR1 SNHLY and CDR2 FYNNEI. The J segment lost 0 bases and the V segment lost 10 bases, leaving 9 bases of the junction unmatched. In nucleotides, the CDR3 is TGTGCCACCACATTAGCGGGATCGAGCACAGATACGCAGTATTTT. Protein sequence: CATTLAGSSTDTQYF.

This clone came up once. This chain uses TRBV5-8 with TRBJ1-5; no reliable D call. This CDR3 region has 15 residues. Looked up from germline, CDR1 is SGHTS and CDR2 is YDEGEE. Trimming cost V 0 bases and J 6 bases, with 13 bases left between them. The CDR3 DNA follows: TGTGCCAGCAGCTTGGGAGATCTGGGGAGTCAGCCCCAGCATTTT. Its translation is CASSLGDLGSQPQHF.

V usage is TRBV6-1 and J usage is TRBJ2-1; 10 nucleotides match TRBD1. The J segment lost 5 bases and the V segment lost 4 bases, leaving 5 bases of the junction unmatched. Germline CDR1 and CDR2: MNHNS and SASEGT. This CDR3 contains 15 residues. This CDR3 is CASSGGQGINNEQFF. The CDR3 nucleotides are TGTGCCAGCAGTGGGGGACAGGGGATTAACAATGAGCAGTTCTTC.

The chain carries TRBV27 and TRBJ1-2, with TRBD1 as a possible D gene (6 bases). V lost 8 bases and J lost 0, with 13 bases in between. Germline V gene data show CDR1 as MNHEY and CDR2 as SMNVEV (reference sequence). CDR3 size: 14 residues. The CDR3 loop reads CASGRQASNYGYTF. The CDR3 DNA sequence: TGTGCCAGCGGCCGACAGGCCTCTAACTATGGCTACACCTTC.

This clone was counted a single time. The genes are TRBV2 and TRBJ1-4; unclear D gene. Germline lookup yields CDR1 SNHLY and CDR2 FYNNEI. The CDR3 runs 14 residues. The V end was cut by 6 bases, the J end by 0 bases, with 8 bases between. CDR3 residues: CASSTLTTNEKLFF. CDR3 nucleotide sequence: TGTGCCAGCAGCACCCTTACAACTAATGAAAAACTGTTTTTT. The whole variable domain, remainder taken from reference TRBV2 and TRBJ1-4, is EPEVTQTPSHQVTQMGQEVILRCVPISNHLYFYWYRQILGQKVEFLVSFYNNEISEKSEIFDDQFSVERPDGSNFTLKIRSTKLEDSAMYFCASSTLTTNEKLFFGSGTQLSVL.

The genes are TRBV7-2 and TRBJ2-2; D may be TRBD2 (6 bases). The CDR3 is 18 residues long. From germline, CDR1 is SGHTA and CDR2 FQGNSA. The V and J ends lost 2 bases and 3 bases respectively, with 19 bases between them. The CDR3 nucleotides are TGTGCCAGCAGCTTAAGACTAGTCCTTAATCGGGACACCGGGGAGCTGTTTTTT. Translating it yields CASSLRLVLNRDTGELFF.

This chain connects TRBV6-6 to TRBJ1-2; D may be TRBD1 (5 bases). The CDR3 runs 13 residues. V lost 6 bases and J lost 8, with 16 bases in between. Germline CDR1 reads MNHNY; CDR2 reads SVGAGI (reference sequence). DNA for the CDR3: TGTGCCAGCAGCCCGGACATTTACGACGGCTACACCTTC. This gives the protein CASSPDIYDGYTF.

This clone appeared a single time. This chain uses TRBV5-4 with TRBJ1-2; D may be TRBD1 (5 bases). This CDR3 is built from 15 residues. CDR1 SGHNT and CDR2 YYREEE come from the germline V gene (reference sequence). V shed 0 bases and J shed 4 bases, with 13 bases lying between them. Written as DNA, the CDR3 is TGTGCCAGCAGCTTGGCGAGAGGGACGATCTATGGCTACACCTTC. It codes for CASSLARGTIYGYTF. The complete variable domain, with remaining parts taken from reference TRBV5-4 and TRBJ1-2, reads ETGVTQSPTHLIKTRGQQVTLRCSSQSGHNTVSWYQQALGQGPQFIFQYYREEENGRGNFPPRFSGLQFPNYSSELNVNALELDDSALYLCASSLARGTIYGYTFGSGTRLTVV.

This chain joins TRBV6-1 and TRBJ1-2; 8 bases are a match to TRBD1. CDR3 size: 19 residues. Trimming removed 4 bases from V and 2 bases from J; junction bases left unmatched: 18. Germline V gives CDR1 MNHNS, CDR2 SASEGT. CDR3 in amino acids: CASSANPRLNRGMNYGYTF. The CDR3 nucleotides read TGTGCCAGCAGTGCCAACCCCCGCTTAAACAGGGGGATGAACTATGGCTACACCTTC.

The V and J genes are TRBV9 and TRBJ2-7, with D perhaps matching TRBD1 (6 bases). This CDR3 region has 16 residues. CDR1 is SGDLS, CDR2 YYNGEE, per germline. The germline V and J ends were trimmed by 3 bases and 5 bases, with 21 bases remaining between them. The DNA for the CDR3 is TGTGCCAGCAGCGCAAACACGGGACACCAGAGCGACGAGCAGTACTTC. Translation: CASSANTGHQSDEQYF.

A remark on this clone: The sample holds other DNA sequences that translate to the same CDR3. V usage is TRBV7-9 and J usage is TRBJ2-1; 15 bases line up with TRBD2. Germline V lookup: CDR1 SEHNR, CDR2 FQNEAQ (reference sequence). The CDR3 loop spans 16 amino acids. V lost 5 bases to trimming and J lost 4 bases; unmatched junction nucleotides: 3. The CDR3 coding sequence is TGTGCCAGCAGCCCTGGGACTAGCGGGAGGTACAATGAGCAGTTCTTC. This translates into CASSPGTSGRYNEQFF.

The V gene is TRBV7-2, the J gene TRBJ2-6, with 8 bases lining up with TRBD1. The CDR3 consists of 16 residues. The trim removed 9 bases at V and 2 bases at J, leaving 9 bases unmatched. Germline V gene sequence: CDR1 SGHTA, CDR2 FQGNSA. The CDR3 loop is CARIQGGPTGANVLTF. As DNA, the CDR3 is TGTGCCAGGATACAGGGGGGCCCCACTGGGGCCAACGTCCTGACTTTC.

The chain combines TRBV19 with TRBJ2-2; TRBD2 matches at 11 bases. The CDR3 runs to 16 residues. Germline assignment: CDR1 LNHDA and CDR2 SQIVND (reference sequence). J was trimmed by 6 bases and V by 2 bases; bases with no gene match: 5. CDR3 sequence: CASSILAGGSAGELFF. The CDR3 DNA reads as TGTGCCAGTAGTATACTAGCGGGAGGAAGCGCCGGGGAGCTGTTTTTT. The full variable domain, rest sourced from reference TRBV19 and TRBJ2-2, is DGGITQSPKYLFRKEGQNVTLSCEQNLNHDAMYWYRQDPGQGLRLIYYSQIVNDFQKGDIAEGYSVSREKKESFPLTVTSAQKNPTAFYLCASSILAGGSAGELFFGEGSRLTVL.

V gene TRBV15 combines with J gene TRBJ2-3, with unresolved D. The CDR3 has 14 residues. Trimming left V 3 bases short and J 5 bases short, with 12 bases between. Germline V lookup: CDR1 LNHNV, CDR2 YYDKDF (reference sequence). Here the CDR3 reads CATSRPVSEDTQYF. The CDR3 bases are TGTGCCACCAGCAGGCCGGTTTCAGAAGATACGCAGTATTTT.

A few counts support this clone. The V call is TRBV14, the J call TRBJ2-1, with D uncertain. There are 11 residues in the CDR3. The V end was cut by 3 bases, the J end by 11 bases, with 8 bases between. CDR1 and CDR2 (germline): SGHDN, FVKESK. In nucleotides, the CDR3 is TGTGCCAGCAGCCATGGGCCTAAGCAGTTCTTC. This codes for CASSHGPKQFF.

V is TRBV28 and J is TRBJ1-1; D gene ambiguous. With 8 bases removed from V and 0 bases from J, the gap between germline ends came to 10 bases. Germline loops: CDR1 MDHEN, CDR2 SYDVKM. The CDR3 is 13 residues long. The CDR3 bases are TGTGCCAGCCATCCAAGCCTGAACACTGAAGCTTTCTTT. The encoded protein is CASHPSLNTEAFF.

The CDR3 here is CASRRDYYEQYF. In nucleotides, the CDR3 is TGTGCCAGCCGACGAGATTACTACGAGCAGTACTTC. V usage is TRBV2 and J usage is TRBJ2-7; no clear D gene. Trimming cost V 8 bases and J 3 bases, with 11 bases left between them. The CDR3 loop spans 12 amino acids. Germline loops: CDR1 SNHLY, CDR2 FYNNEI.

This rearrangement joins TRBV25-1 to TRBJ2-3; a weak D match, TRBD2 (5 bases). Germline lookup yields CDR1 MGHDK and CDR2 SYGVNS. This CDR3 spans 14 amino acids. Trimming stripped 4 bases from V and 5 bases from J, with 13 bases between. In nucleotides, the CDR3 is TGTGCCAGCAGTGTGGCGGGCGGTAGAGATACGCAGTATTTT. The encoded protein is CASSVAGGRDTQYF.

This clone was recorded once. This chain connects TRBV7-3 to TRBJ2-2; D may match TRBD1 or TRBD2 (5 bases each). Germline loops: CDR1 SGHTA, CDR2 FQGTGA. The CDR3 is 16 amino acids. V shed 4 bases and J shed 1 base, with 13 bases lying between them. CDR3 in DNA: TGTGCCAGCAGCTCGGGACCGAAGAAGAACACCGGGGAGCTGTTTTTT. This gives the protein CASSSGPKKNTGELFF.

This clone was picked up one time. V and J are TRBV27 and TRBJ2-1, with a possible D match to TRBD1 (5 bases). CDR1 is MNHEY, CDR2 SMNVEV, per germline (reference sequence). CDR3 length: 16 residues. V lost 2 bases, J lost 1 base, and 12 bases lay in between. The DNA for the CDR3 is TGTGCCAGCAGTTTACTTGGCGCAGGGTCCTACAATGAGCAGTTCTTC. It codes for CASSLLGAGSYNEQFF.

J is TRBJ2-3 and V is TRBV10-3; 13 positions agree with TRBD2. Germline CDR1 ENHRY, CDR2 SYGVKD. Trimming removed 10 bases from V and 1 base from J; junction bases left unmatched: 8. CDR3 size: 16 residues. CDR3: CATGTSGNTGTDTQYF. For the CDR3, the DNA is TGTGCCACCGGGACTAGCGGGAACACGGGCACAGATACGCAGTATTTT.

The rearrangement joins TRBV7-8 to TRBJ1-2; D not certain. The CDR3 loop spans 15 amino acids. The V gene's germline CDR1 is SGHVS and CDR2 FQNEAQ. The V and J ends lost 1 base and 5 bases respectively, with 14 bases between them. This CDR3 is CASSLEASAGYGYTF. CDR3 coding DNA: TGTGCCAGCAGCTTAGAGGCCTCGGCGGGTTATGGCTACACCTTC.